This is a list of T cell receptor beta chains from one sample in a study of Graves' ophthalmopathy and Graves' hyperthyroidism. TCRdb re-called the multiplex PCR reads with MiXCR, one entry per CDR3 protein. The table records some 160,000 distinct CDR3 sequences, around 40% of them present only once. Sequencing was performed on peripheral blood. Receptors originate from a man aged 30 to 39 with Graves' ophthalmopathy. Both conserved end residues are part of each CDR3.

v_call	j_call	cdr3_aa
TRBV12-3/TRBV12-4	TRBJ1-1	CASSLGQDAFF
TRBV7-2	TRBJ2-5	CASSTRPEETQYF
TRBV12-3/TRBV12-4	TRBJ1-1	CASSFRQVNTEAFF
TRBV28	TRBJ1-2	CTSSAQLDGYTF
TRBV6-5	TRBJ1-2	CASSVLGTPSNYGYTF
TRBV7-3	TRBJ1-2	CASSGGEGYTF
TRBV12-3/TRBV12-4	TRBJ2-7	CASSLGGVYSYEQYF
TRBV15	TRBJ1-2	CATSRDRIYGYTF
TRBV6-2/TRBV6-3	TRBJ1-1	CASSAQKWNTEAFF
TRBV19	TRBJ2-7	CASSIGFLGYEQYF
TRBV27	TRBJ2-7	CASSLSMGGVYEQYF
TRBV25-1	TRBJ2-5	CASSLHTTPPQETQYF
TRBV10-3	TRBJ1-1	CAISESGRGEFTEAFF
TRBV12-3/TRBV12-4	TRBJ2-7	CASSLVAREDEQYF
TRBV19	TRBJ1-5	CASSIGNQPQHF
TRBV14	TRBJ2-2	CASSYTRNTGELFF
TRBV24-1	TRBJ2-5	CATSEGVGRGRQETQYF
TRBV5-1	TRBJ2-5	CASSHRVLGETQYF
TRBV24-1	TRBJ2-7	CATSDRQTRGLNEQYF
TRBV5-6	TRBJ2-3	CASSLGGVGTDTQYF
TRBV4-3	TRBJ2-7	CASSQEPGTPVYEQYF
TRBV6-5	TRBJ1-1	CASSYSYILNTEAFF
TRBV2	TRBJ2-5	CASSGLRGRETQYF
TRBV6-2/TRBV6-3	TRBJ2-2	CASSTPQRNTGELFF
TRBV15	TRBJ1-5	CATSRDSNTGDSNQPQHF
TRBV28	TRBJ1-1	CASSLAQTNTEAFF
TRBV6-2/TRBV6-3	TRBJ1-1	CASRRGVQGTEAFF
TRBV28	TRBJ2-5	CASRLGRQTQYF
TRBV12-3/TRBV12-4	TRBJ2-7	CASSLFSQPYEQYF
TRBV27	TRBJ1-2	CASSNDPGRMYGYTF
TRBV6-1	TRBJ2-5	CASSEATGFETQYF
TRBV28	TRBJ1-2	CASSHGQGAGGYTF
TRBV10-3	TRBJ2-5	CAISSTTLGVSGAETQYF
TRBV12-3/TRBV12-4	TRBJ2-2	CASRRSGSPTGELFF
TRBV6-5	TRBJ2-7	CASSYIGLEGLYEQYF
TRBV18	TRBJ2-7	CASSEDSFRAQYF
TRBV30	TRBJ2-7	CASGPTYEQYF